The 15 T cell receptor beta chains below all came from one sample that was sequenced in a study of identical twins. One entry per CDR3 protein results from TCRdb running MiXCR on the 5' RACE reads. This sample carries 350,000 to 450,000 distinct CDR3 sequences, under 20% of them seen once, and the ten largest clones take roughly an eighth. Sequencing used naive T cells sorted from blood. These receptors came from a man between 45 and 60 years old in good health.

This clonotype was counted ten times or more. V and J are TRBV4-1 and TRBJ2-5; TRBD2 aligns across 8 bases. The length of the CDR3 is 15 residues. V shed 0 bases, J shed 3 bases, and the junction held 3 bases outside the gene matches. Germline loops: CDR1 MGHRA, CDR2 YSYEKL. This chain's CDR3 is CASSQDLAGKETQYF. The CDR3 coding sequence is TGCGCCAGCAGCCAAGACTTAGCGGGGAAAGAGACCCAGTACTTC.

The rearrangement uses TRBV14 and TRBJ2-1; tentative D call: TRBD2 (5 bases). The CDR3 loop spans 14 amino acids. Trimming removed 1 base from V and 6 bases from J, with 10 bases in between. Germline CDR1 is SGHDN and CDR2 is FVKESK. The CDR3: CASSQVDWSNEQFF. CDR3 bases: TGTGCCAGCAGCCAAGTGGACTGGAGCAATGAGCAGTTCTTC.

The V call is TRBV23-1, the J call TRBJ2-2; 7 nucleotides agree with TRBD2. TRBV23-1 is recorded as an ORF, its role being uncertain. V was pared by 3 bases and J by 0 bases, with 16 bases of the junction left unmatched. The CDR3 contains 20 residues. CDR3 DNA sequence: TGCGCCAGCAGTCAGGGGATTCCTAGCGGCGCTTCCTCGAACACCGGGGAGCTGTTTTTT. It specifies CASSQGIPSGASSNTGELFF.

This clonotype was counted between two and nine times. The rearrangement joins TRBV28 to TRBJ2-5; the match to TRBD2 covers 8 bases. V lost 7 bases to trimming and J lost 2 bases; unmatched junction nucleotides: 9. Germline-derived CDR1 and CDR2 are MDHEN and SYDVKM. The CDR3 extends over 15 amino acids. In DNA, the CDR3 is TGTGCCAGCATCCCGGATAGCGGGGCACAAGAGACCCAGTACTTC. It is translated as CASIPDSGAQETQYF.

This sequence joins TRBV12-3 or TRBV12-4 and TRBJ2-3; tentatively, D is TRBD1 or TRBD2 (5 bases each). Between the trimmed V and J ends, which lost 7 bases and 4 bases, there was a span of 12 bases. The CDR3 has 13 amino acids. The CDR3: CASTGGYADTQYF. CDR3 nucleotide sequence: TGTGCCAGCACTGGGGGATACGCAGATACGCAGTATTTT.

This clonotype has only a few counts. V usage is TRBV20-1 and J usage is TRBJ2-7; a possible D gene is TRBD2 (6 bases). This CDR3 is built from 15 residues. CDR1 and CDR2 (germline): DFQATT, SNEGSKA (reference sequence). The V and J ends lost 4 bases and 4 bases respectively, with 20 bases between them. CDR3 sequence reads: CSAKTSRRWPYEQYF. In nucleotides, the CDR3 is TGCAGTGCTAAAACTAGCAGGAGGTGGCCTTACGAGCAGTACTTC.

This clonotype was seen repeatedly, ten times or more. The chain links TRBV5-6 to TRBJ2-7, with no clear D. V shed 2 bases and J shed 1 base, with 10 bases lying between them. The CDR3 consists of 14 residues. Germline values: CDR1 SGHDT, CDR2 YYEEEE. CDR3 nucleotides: TGTGCCAGCAGCTTAGGGTCTGGTTCCTACGAGCAGTACTTC. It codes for CASSLGSGSYEQYF.

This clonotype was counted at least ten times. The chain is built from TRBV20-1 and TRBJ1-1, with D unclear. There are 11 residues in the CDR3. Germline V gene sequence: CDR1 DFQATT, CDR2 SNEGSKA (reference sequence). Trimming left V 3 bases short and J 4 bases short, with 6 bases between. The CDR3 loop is CSASIPTEAFF. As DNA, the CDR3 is TGCAGTGCTAGTATACCCACTGAAGCTTTCTTT.

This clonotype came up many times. This chain's CDR3 is CASSSQTGLNEKLFF. CDR3 DNA: TGTGCCAGCAGCTCCCAGACGGGGTTAAATGAAAAACTGTTTTTT. The rearrangement joins TRBV7-2 to TRBJ1-4; D uncertain. From germline, CDR1 is SGHTA and CDR2 FQGNSA. The CDR3 runs 15 residues. V lost 4 bases and J lost 5, with 14 bases in between.

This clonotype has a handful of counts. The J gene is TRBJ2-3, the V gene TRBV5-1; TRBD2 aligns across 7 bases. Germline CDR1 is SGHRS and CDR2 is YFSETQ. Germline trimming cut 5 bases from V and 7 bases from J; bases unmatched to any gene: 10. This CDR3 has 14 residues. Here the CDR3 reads CASRPGDYLNTQYF. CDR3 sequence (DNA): TGCGCCAGCAGACCGGGGGACTATTTGAATACGCAGTATTTT.

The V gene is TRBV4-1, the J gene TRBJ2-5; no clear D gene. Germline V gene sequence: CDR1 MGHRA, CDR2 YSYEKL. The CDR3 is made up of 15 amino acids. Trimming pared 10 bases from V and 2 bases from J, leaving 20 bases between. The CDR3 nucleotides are TGCGCCATACCTCCGGCCGGAGAGTGTCAAGAGACCCAGTACTTC. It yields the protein CAIPPAGECQETQYF.

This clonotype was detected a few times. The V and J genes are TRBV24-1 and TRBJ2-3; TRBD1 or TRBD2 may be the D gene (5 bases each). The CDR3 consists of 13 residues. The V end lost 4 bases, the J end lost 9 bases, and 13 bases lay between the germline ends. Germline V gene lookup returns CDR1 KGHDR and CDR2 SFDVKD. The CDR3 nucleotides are TGTGCCACCAGTGAGCCGGGACGCCTCACGCAGTATTTT. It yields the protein CATSEPGRLTQYF.

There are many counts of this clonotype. The CDR3 nucleotides are TGTGCCAGCAGTTACACCCGGGCTTCAGAAGCTTTCTTT. Protein product: CASSYTRASEAFF. J is TRBJ1-1 and V is TRBV6-5; D call uncertain. Germline-derived CDR1 and CDR2 are MNHEY and SVGAGI. Trimming pared 2 bases from V and 8 bases from J, leaving 12 bases between. The CDR3 length is 13 residues.

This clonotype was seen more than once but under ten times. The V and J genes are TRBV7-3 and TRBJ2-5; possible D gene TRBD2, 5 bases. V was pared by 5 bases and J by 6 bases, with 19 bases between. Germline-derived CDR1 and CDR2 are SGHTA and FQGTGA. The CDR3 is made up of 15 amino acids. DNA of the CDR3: TGTGCCAGCAGCATGGCCCCTGGACCCGGGAAGACCCAGTACTTC. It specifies CASSMAPGPGKTQYF.

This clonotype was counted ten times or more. CDR3 sequence: CAISGPSRQETQYF. The CDR3 DNA is TGTGCCATCAGCGGCCCAAGTCGCCAAGAGACCCAGTACTTC. The rearrangement links TRBV10-3 to TRBJ2-5; D gene unclear. Between the trimmed V and J ends, which lost 6 bases and 1 base, there was a span of 12 bases. The germline gives CDR1 ENHRY, CDR2 SYGVKD. The CDR3 totals 14 residues.